This TCR beta chain was captured in a study of T cells in narcolepsy. Study context: Healthy controls were enrolled alongside patients with narcolepsy type 1 or type 2.

Germline lookup yields CDR1 ENHRY and CDR2 SYGVKD. The V segment lost 7 bases and the J segment 3 bases; nucleotides outside the gene matches: 5. The CDR3 spans 13 residues. Assay used: immunoSEQ multiplex PCR; TCRdb lists only in-frame clones, some missing. The table has almost 25,000 clones, just over 60% seen once. This clonotype was sampled from a human donor in good health. The genes are TRBV10-3 and TRBJ2-7, with 8 bases fitting TRBD1. The sequencing input was memory (CD45RA-) CD4+ T cells from blood. The CDR3 sequence: CAINEGTGYEQYF. In DNA, the CDR3 is TGTGCCATCAACGAGGGGACAGGCTACGAGCAGTACTTC.